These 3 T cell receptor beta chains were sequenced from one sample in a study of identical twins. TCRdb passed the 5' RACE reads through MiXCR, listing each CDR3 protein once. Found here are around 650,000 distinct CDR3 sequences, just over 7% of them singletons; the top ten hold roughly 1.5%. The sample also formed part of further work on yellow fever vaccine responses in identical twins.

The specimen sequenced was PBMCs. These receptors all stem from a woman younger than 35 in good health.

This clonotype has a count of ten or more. CDR3 protein: CASSSDVNTGELFF. The CDR3 DNA is TGTGCCAGCAGCTCGGACGTGAACACCGGGGAGCTGTTTTTT. The V and J genes are TRBV7-3 and TRBJ2-2; no clear D. Trimming took off 4 bases at V and 1 base at J, with 7 bases between the two ends. The CDR3 spans 14 residues. Looked up from germline, CDR1 is SGHTA and CDR2 is FQGTGA.

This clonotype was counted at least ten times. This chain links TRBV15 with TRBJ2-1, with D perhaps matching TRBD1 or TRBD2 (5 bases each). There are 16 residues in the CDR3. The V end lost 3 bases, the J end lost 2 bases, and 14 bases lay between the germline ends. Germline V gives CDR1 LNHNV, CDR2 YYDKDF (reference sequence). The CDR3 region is CATSRGTRGTYNEQFF. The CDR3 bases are TGTGCCACCAGCAGGGGTACGAGGGGCACCTACAATGAGCAGTTCTTC. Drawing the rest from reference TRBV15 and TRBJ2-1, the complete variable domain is DAMVIQNPRYQVTQFGKPVTLSCSQTLNHNVMYWYQQKSSQAPKLLFHYYDKDFNNEADTPDNFQSRRPNTSFCFLDIRSPGLGDTAMYLCATSRGTRGTYNEQFFGPGTRLTVL.

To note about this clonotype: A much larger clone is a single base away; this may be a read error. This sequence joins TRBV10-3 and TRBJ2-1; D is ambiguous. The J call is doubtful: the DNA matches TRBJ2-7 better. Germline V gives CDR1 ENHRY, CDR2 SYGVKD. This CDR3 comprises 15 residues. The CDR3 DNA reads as TGTGCCATCAGTGAGTCGAGGTTGGGATTCAGTGAGCAGTACTTC. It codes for CAISESRLGFSEQYF.